The 9 T cell receptor beta chains listed next were all sequenced from one sample in a study of T cell changes during pregnancy in multiple sclerosis. Sequencing was performed with immunoSEQ multiplex PCR; in TCRdb, only in-frame clones are kept and a portion is missing. The profile shows about 58,000 clones, just over 90% of them singletons. The material sequenced was CD8+ T cells from peripheral blood mononuclear cells, taken in the second trimester of pregnancy. These receptors were taken from a female donor with multiple sclerosis, enrolled in a pregnancy study.

This chain joins TRBV5-4 and TRBJ1-6; 9 bases match TRBD1. The germline CDR1 and CDR2 sequences are SGHNT and YYREEE (reference sequence). The CDR3 sequence is 18 residues long. Germline trimming cut 4 bases from V and 6 bases from J; bases unmatched to any gene: 14. CDR3 residues: CASSANPGQGFFNSPLHF. For the CDR3, the DNA is TGTGCCAGCAGCGCCAACCCGGGACAGGGTTTTTTTAATTCACCCCTCCACTTT. Together with reference TRBV5-4 and TRBJ1-6, the CDR3 gives the full variable domain: ETGVTQSPTHLIKTRGQQVTLRCSSQSGHNTVSWYQQALGQGPQFIFQYYREEENGRGNFPPRFSGLQFPNYSSELNVNALELDDSALYLCASSANPGQGFFNSPLHFGNGTRLTVT.

This clone was seen once. As DNA, the CDR3 is TGTGCCAGCAGCTTTAGCGGGGAGCTCCCCTACGAGCAGTACTTC. Its protein product is CASSFSGELPYEQYF. The chain is built from TRBV11-2 and TRBJ2-7; TRBD2 matches 8 bases. Germline V CDR1 and CDR2: SGHAT, FQNNGV. The CDR3 totals 15 residues. J was trimmed by 2 bases and V by 3 bases; bases with no gene match: 6.

The CDR3 DNA reads as TGTGCCAGCAGCTTAGGAGGAATAGGCTACGAGCAGTACTTC. This sequence encodes CASSLGGIGYEQYF. The chain carries TRBV11-2 and TRBJ2-7; D is unresolved. Trimming took off 1 base at V and 3 bases at J, with 10 bases between the two ends. Germline lookup yields CDR1 SGHAT and CDR2 FQNNGV. This CDR3 is built from 14 residues.

V is TRBV7-9 and J is TRBJ2-1; D call uncertain. The CDR3 totals 13 residues. Germline CDR1 SEHNR, CDR2 FQNEAQ (reference sequence). The V gene lost 0 bases and the J gene lost 8 bases, with 8 bases spanning the gap. CDR3: CASSLAGSDEQFF. The CDR3 DNA sequence: TGTGCCAGCAGCTTAGCCGGGTCGGATGAGCAGTTCTTC.

DNA of the CDR3: TGTGCCAGCAGCCCCACGGGACAGCCCAATGAGCAGTTCTTC. It translates to CASSPTGQPNEQFF. This chain links TRBV7-7 with TRBJ2-1; 7 bases are a match to TRBD1. CDR3 length: 14 amino acids. The germline CDR1 and CDR2 sequences are SSHAT and FNYEAQ (reference sequence). The V and J ends lost 5 bases and 6 bases, in that order; junction bases with no gene match: 7.

The chain combines TRBV5-5 with TRBJ2-3; TRBD1 matches 7 bases. Germline CDR1 reads SGHKS; CDR2 reads YYEKEE (reference sequence). This CDR3 region has 14 residues. The junction had 8 bases not matched to a gene; V was cut back by 4 bases and J by 6 bases. CDR3 region: CASSLSGGADTQYF. The CDR3 DNA reads as TGTGCCAGCAGCCTATCAGGGGGTGCTGATACGCAGTATTTT.

This clone was detected only a few times. The chain recombines TRBV7-6 with TRBJ1-1; no clear D gene. Deletions cut 10 bases from V and 1 base from J, with 13 bases between. Germline CDR1 SGHVS, CDR2 FNYEAQ. This CDR3 has 13 amino acids. This CDR3 reads CATRRAWNTEAFF. Written as DNA, the CDR3 is TGTGCCACCAGGAGGGCTTGGAACACTGAAGCTTTCTTT.

Here the CDR3 DNA reads TGTGCCAGCAGCTACCGACAGGGGAGGCCCTACGAGCAGTACTTC. Its protein product is CASSYRQGRPYEQYF. The chain uses TRBV7-9 and TRBJ2-7; 8 bases line up with TRBD1. The CDR3 has 15 residues. J lost 2 bases, V lost 4 bases, and 7 bases had no gene match. Germline CDR1 is SEHNR and CDR2 is FQNEAQ (reference sequence).

In DNA form, the CDR3 reads TGTGCCAGCAGTAGCGGGGACTTCTACAATGAGCAGTTCTTC. This translates into CASSSGDFYNEQFF. The chain carries TRBV6-1 and TRBJ2-1; TRBD2 matches at 7 bases. CDR3 length equals 14 residues. CDR1 and CDR2 from the germline V gene are MNHNS and SASEGT. V lost 5 bases and J lost 3; bases outside the gene matches: 4.